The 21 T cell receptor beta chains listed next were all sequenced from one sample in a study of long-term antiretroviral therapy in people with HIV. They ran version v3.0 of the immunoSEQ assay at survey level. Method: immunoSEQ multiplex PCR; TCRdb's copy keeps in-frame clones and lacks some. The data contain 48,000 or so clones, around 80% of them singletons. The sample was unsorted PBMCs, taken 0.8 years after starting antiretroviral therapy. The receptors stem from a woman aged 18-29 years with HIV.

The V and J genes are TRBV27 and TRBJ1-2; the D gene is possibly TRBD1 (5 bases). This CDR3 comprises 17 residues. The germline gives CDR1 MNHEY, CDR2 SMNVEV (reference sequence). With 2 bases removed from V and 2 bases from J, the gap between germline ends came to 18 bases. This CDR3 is CASSLGGRTITNYGYTF. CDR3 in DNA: TGTGCCAGCAGTTTAGGGGGGAGGACTATTACGAACTATGGCTACACCTTC.

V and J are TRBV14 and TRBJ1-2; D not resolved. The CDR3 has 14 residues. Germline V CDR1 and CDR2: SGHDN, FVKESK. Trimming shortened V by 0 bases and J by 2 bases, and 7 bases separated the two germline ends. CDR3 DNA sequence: TGTGCCAGCAGCCAAGAGCCCCTCAACTATGGCTACACCTTC. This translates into CASSQEPLNYGYTF.

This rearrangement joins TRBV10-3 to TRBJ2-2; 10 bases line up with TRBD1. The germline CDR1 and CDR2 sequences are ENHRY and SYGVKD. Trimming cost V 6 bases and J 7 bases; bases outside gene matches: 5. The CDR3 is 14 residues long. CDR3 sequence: CAIRGTGVDGELFF. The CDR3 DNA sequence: TGTGCCATCAGGGGGACAGGGGTGGACGGGGAGCTGTTTTTT.

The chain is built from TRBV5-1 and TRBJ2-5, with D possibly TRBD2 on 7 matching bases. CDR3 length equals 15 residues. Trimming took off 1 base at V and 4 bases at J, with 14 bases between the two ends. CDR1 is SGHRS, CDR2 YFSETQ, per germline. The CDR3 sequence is CASSLIRGEGETQYF. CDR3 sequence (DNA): TGCGCCAGCAGCTTGATAAGGGGGGAGGGAGAGACCCAGTACTTC.

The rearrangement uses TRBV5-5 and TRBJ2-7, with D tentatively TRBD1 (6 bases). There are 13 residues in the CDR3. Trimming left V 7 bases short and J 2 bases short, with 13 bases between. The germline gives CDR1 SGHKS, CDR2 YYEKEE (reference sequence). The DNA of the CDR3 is TGTGCCAGCGAGGGGACACGGACCTACGAGCAGTACTTC. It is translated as CASEGTRTYEQYF.

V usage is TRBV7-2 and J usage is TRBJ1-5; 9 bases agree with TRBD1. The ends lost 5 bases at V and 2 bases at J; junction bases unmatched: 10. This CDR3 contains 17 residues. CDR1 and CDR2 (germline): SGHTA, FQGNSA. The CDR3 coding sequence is TGTGCCAGCAGCCAGCTATTGGGACAGGGACGCAATCAGCCCCAGCATTTT. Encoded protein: CASSQLLGQGRNQPQHF.

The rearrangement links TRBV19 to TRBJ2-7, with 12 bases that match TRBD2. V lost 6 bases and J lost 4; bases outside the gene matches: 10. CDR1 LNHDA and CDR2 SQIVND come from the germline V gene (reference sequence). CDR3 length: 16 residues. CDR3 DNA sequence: TGTGCCAGTAGCAATAGGCCGACTAGCGGGAGTTACGAGCAGTACTTC. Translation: CASSNRPTSGSYEQYF.

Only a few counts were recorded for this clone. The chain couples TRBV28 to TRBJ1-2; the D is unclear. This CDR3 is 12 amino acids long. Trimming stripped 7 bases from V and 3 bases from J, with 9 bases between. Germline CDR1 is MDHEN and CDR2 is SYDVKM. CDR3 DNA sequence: TGTGCCAGCACTAAAGGGTACTATGGCTACACCTTC. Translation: CASTKGYYGYTF.

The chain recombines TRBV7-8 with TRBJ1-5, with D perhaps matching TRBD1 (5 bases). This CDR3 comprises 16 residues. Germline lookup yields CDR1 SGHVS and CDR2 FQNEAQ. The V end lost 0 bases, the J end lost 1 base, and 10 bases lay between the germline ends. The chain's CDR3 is CASSLAWGESNQPQHF. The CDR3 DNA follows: TGTGCCAGCAGCTTAGCCTGGGGGGAAAGCAATCAGCCCCAGCATTTT.

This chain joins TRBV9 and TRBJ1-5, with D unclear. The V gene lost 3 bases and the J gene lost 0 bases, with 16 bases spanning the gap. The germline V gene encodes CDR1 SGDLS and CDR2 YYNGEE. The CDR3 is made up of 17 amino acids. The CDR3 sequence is CASSAGSAFNSNQPQHF. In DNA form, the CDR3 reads TGTGCCAGCAGCGCCGGCTCGGCGTTTAATAGCAATCAGCCCCAGCATTTT.

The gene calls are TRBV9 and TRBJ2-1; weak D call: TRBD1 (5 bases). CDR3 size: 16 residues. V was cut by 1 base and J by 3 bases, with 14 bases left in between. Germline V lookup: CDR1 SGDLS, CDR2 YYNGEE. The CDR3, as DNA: TGTGCCAGCAGCGTATTAAGCCAGGGCCGCTACAATGAGCAGTTCTTC. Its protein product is CASSVLSQGRYNEQFF.

In nucleotides, the CDR3 is TGCGCCAGCAGCCCCCGACTAGCGGGAACCCAAGAGACCCAGTACTTC. Residues: CASSPRLAGTQETQYF. The chain is built from TRBV4-1 and TRBJ2-5, with 11 bases lining up with TRBD2. Germline-derived CDR1 and CDR2 are MGHRA and YSYEKL. The CDR3 spans 16 residues. V dropped 4 bases and J dropped 1; count of bases not matched to a gene: 5.

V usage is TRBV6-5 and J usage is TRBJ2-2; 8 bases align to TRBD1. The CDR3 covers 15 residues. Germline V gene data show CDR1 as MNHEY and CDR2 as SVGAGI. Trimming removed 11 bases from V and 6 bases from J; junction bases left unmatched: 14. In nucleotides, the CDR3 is TGTGCCGCCGGGGCGGGACAGGACAAGGCCGGGGAGCTGTTTTTT. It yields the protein CAAGAGQDKAGELFF.

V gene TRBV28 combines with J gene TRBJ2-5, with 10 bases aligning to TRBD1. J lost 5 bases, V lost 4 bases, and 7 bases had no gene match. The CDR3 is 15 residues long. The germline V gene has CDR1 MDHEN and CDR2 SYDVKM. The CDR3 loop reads CASSSPGTGAETQYF. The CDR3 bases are TGTGCCAGCAGTTCCCCCGGGACAGGGGCGGAGACCCAGTACTTC.

CDR3 bases: TGTGCCAGCAGTCAGGGGGACTTATCTAAGAAAGCTTTCTTT. Its protein is CASSQGDLSKKAFF. This chain connects TRBV6-1 to TRBJ1-1, with 7 bases lining up with TRBD1. Germline values: CDR1 MNHNS, CDR2 SASEGT. V was pared by 5 bases and J by 9 bases, with 12 bases of the junction left unmatched. This CDR3 has 14 residues.

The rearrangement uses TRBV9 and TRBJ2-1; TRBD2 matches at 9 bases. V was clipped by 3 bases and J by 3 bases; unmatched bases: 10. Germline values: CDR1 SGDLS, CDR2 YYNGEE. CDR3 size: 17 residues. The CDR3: CASSAELSGSNYNEQFF. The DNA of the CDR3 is TGTGCCAGCAGCGCTGAGCTTAGCGGGAGTAACTACAATGAGCAGTTCTTC.

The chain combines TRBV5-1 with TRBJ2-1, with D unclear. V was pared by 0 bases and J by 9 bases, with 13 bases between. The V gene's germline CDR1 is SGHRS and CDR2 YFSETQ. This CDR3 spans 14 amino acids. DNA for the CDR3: TGCGCCAGCAGCTTGGGAGCAGGTAGAGGTGAGCAGTTCTTC. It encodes CASSLGAGRGEQFF.

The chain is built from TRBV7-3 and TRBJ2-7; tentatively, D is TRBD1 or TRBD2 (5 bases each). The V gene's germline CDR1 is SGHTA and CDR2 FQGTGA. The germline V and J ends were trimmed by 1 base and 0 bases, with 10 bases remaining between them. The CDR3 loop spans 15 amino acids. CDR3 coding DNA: TGTGCCAGCAGCTTAAATTCGGGGCCCTCCTACGAGCAGTACTTC. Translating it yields CASSLNSGPSYEQYF.

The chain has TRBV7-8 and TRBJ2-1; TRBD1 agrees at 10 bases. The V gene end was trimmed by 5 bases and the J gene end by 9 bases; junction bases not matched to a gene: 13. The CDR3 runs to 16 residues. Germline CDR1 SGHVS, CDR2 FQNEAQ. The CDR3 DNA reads TGTGCCAGCAGCCCTATCCGGGACAGGGGTGTGTTTGAGCAGTTCTTC. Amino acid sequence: CASSPIRDRGVFEQFF.

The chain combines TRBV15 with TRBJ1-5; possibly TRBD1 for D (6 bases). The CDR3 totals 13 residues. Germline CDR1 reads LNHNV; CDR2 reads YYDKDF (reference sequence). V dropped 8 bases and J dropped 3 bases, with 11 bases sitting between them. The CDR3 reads CATVAGANQPQHF. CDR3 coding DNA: TGTGCCACCGTCGCGGGGGCCAATCAGCCCCAGCATTTT.

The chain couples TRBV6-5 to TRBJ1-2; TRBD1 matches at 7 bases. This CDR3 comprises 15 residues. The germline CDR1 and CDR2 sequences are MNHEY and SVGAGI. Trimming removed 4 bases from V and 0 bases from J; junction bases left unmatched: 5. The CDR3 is CASSWGTDANYGYTF. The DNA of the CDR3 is TGTGCCAGCAGTTGGGGGACAGATGCTAACTATGGCTACACCTTC.